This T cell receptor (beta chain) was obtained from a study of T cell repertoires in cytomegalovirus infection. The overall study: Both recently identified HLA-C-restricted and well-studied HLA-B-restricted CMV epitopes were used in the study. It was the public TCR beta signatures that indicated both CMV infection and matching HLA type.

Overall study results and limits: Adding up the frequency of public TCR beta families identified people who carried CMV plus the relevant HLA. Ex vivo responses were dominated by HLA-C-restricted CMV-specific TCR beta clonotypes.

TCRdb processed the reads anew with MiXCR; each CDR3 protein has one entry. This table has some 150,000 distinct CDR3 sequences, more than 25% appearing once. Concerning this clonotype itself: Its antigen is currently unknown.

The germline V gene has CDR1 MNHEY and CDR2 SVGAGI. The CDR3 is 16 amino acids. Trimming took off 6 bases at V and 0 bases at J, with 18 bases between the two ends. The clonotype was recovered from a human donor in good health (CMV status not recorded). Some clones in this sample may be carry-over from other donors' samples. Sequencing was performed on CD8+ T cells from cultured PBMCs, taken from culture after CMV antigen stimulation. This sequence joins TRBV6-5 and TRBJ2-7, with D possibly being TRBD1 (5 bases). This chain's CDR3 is CASRPSGSILSYEQYF. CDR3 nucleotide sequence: TGTGCCAGCAGGCCCTCAGGGTCAATTCTCTCCTACGAGCAGTACTTC.